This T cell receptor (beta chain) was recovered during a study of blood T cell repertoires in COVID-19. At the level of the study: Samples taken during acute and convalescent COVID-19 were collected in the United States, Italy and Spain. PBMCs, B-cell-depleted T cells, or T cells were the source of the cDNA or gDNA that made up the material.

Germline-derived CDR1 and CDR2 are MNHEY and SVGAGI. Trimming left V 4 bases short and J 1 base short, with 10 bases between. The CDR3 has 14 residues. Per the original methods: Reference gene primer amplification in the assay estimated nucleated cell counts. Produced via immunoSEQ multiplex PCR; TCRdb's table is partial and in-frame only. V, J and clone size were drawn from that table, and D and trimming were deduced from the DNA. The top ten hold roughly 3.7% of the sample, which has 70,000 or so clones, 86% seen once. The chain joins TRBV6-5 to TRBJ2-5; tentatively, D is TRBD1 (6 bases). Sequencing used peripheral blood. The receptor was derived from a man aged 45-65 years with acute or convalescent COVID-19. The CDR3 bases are TGTGCCAGCAGTTTCGGACAGTCCCAAGAGACCCAGTACTTC. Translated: CASSFGQSQETQYF.